Listed below are T cell receptor beta chains from one sample, sequenced in a study of T cells after yellow fever vaccination. TCRdb reprocessed the 5' RACE reads with MiXCR, giving one entry per CDR3 protein. Of 320,000 or so distinct CDR3 sequences in the sample, roughly 7.5% were seen once. Sequences were derived from PBMCs, sampled roughly 47 days after the first yellow fever vaccination. The source of these receptors is a man aged 18 to 29 who received the YFV17D yellow fever vaccine. CDR3s include the opening cysteine and the closing phenylalanine or tryptophan. D genes are given only for firm matches. Clone size is given for some rows only: seen once, a few or many times, or a class if the clone is expanded.

V gene	D gene	CDR3 length	J gene	clone size	CDR3 DNA	CDR3 protein
TRBV4-2	-	14	TRBJ1-1	-	TGTGCCAGCGCTAGGGGGGACGGGAACACTGAAGCTTTCTTT	CASARGDGNTEAFF
TRBV6-1	TRBD1	14	TRBJ2-7	many	TGTGCCAGCAGTGCTCGACAGGGCTGGGACGAGCAGTACTTC	CASSARQGWDEQYF
TRBV6-1	TRBD1	15	TRBJ2-5	-	TGTGCCAGCAGTCCCCCGGACAGGGTTGAAGAGACCCAGTACTTC	CASSPPDRVEETQYF
TRBV9	-	14	TRBJ1-1	many	TGTGCCAGCAGCTTGCGGACTGGGAACACTGAAGCTTTCTTT	CASSLRTGNTEAFF
TRBV12-3/TRBV12-4	-	12	TRBJ1-2	few	TGTGCCAGCAGTGCGACCAAATATGGCTACACCTTC	CASSATKYGYTF
TRBV20-1	-	14	TRBJ1-6	-	TGCAGTGCTAGCTTGAATTGGGGCAATTCACCCCTCCACTTT	CSASLNWGNSPLHF
TRBV6-1	-	15	TRBJ1-3	few	TGTGCCAGCACCCTCACAGGGCCCTCTGGAAACACCATATATTTT	CASTLTGPSGNTIYF
TRBV6-5	-	13	TRBJ2-7	few	TGTGCCAGCAGTTTCGGACTGACAAACGAGCAGTACTTC	CASSFGLTNEQYF
TRBV7-3	-	14	TRBJ1-1	-	TGTGCCAGCAGCGAATCTCTTGGGGGAACTGAAGCTTTCTTT	CASSESLGGTEAFF
TRBV12-3/TRBV12-4	-	12	TRBJ1-5	few	TGTGCCAGCAGATTTACTAGCATGCCCCAGCATTTT	CASRFTSMPQHF
TRBV6-5	TRBD2	14	TRBJ2-3	many	TGTGCCAGCAGTTGGCGGGGGTTACCAGATACGCAGTATTTT	CASSWRGLPDTQYF
TRBV20-1	TRBD2	16	TRBJ2-1	-	TGCAGTGCTCCGGGGGGGCTAACACGATCATATAATGAGCAGTTCTTC	CSAPGGLTRSYNEQFF
TRBV4-3	TRBD2	17	TRBJ2-1	-	TGCGCCGGCAGCCGACCCGTCGGACTAGCGGACCGGAATGAGCAGTTCTTC	CAGSRPVGLADRNEQFF
TRBV5-1	-	14	TRBJ2-2	few	TGCGCCAGCAGCCCAATGCGGAACACCGGGGAGCTGTTTTTT	CASSPMRNTGELFF
TRBV5-4	-	15	TRBJ2-7	-	TGTGCCAGCAGGGTCTTTATGGAGGGCTCCTACGAGCAGTACTTC	CASRVFMEGSYEQYF
TRBV11-2	TRBD1	18	TRBJ1-1	-	TGTGCCAGCAGTTCTGGGACAGGGGTTTCCTGGATGAACACTGAAGCTTTCTTT	CASSSGTGVSWMNTEAFF
TRBV7-2	TRBD2	15	TRBJ2-2	-	TGTGCCAGCAGGTCACTAGCGGGAGGAACCGGGGAGCTGTTTTTT	CASRSLAGGTGELFF
TRBV5-4	-	16	TRBJ2-7	few	TGTGCCAGCAGCTTGATGGCGTCAGGTCTAGGGTACGAGCAGTACTTC	CASSLMASGLGYEQYF
TRBV7-6	TRBD1	15	TRBJ2-1	-	TGTGCCAGCAGCTCGGGACAGGGTTATTACAATGAGCAGTTCTTC	CASSSGQGYYNEQFF
TRBV29-1	TRBD1	14	TRBJ1-1	-	TGCAGCGTCCGGGGACAGATTATGAACACTGAAGCTTTCTTT	CSVRGQIMNTEAFF
TRBV4-3	-	14	TRBJ2-5	few	TGCGCCAGCAGCTTTGGGTTGTACCAAGAGACCCAGTACTTC	CASSFGLYQETQYF
TRBV15	-	11	TRBJ2-3	few	TGTGCCACCACCCGGGGAGATACGCAGTATTTT	CATTRGDTQYF
TRBV20-1	-	13	TRBJ2-3	-	TGCAGTGGGGGGGACGGTAACACAGATACGCAGTATTTT	CSGGDGNTDTQYF
TRBV12-3/TRBV12-4	TRBD1	15	TRBJ1-2	few	TGTGCCAGCAGTCCGACTCCGGACAGGGTCTATGGCTACACCTTC	CASSPTPDRVYGYTF
TRBV11-2	-	13	TRBJ1-1	many	TGTGCCAGCAGACGCTACGTCGACACTGAAGCTTTCTTT	CASRRYVDTEAFF
TRBV12-3/TRBV12-4	TRBD1	15	TRBJ2-5	few	TGTGCCAGCAGTCGCCGGACAGGGGGCGCGGAGACCCAGTACTTC	CASSRRTGGAETQYF
TRBV4-3	-	19	TRBJ1-1	-	TGCGCCAGCAGCCAAGATTACGGCGGCCTCTGGGTAGGGAACACTGAAGCTTTCTTT	CASSQDYGGLWVGNTEAFF
TRBV12-3/TRBV12-4	-	13	TRBJ2-1	-	TGTGCCAGCAGTTGGACACCCGACAATGAGCAGTTCTTC	CASSWTPDNEQFF
TRBV16	-	15	TRBJ1-6	-	TGTGCCAGCAGCCAATCTGGAGGGGACGATTCACCCCTCCACTTT	CASSQSGGDDSPLHF